This T cell receptor beta chain came from a study of tumor T cells in aggressive B-cell lymphoma listed by TCRdb under 2017. Comment on this clone: Its antigen is currently not known. Within one base of it there is no much larger clone, and no base qualities were kept.

As encoded in the germline V gene, CDR1 is MGHRA while CDR2 is YSYEKL. The junction carries 10 bases between V and J, which are trimmed by 4 bases and 4 bases respectively. The CDR3 contains 13 residues, cysteine and phenylalanine counted. The entry retains the CDR3 DNA only, 39 bases that are in frame from base 1. Library method: the immunoSEQ multiplex PCR assay. Sourced from immuneACCESS, this table was stored by TCRdb with only in-frame sequences that have V and J called. A share of the clones is absent; for the studies checked, an unresolved V gene accounts for under half, and the remainder has no known explanation. In this sample the table shows roughly 11,000 clones, approximately 89% of which occur a single time. The top ten constitute 2% to 2.5% of the sample.

The material sequenced was tumor tissue. The receptor chain draws on TRBV4-1 and TRBJ2-5; TRBD1 might be the D gene, on 5 matching bases. This sequence originates from an adult with diffuse large B cell lymphoma. The DNA is as follows: TGCGCCAGCAGCCCCCAGGGCCTAGAGACCCAGTACTTC. The encoded protein is CASSPQGLETQYF.